These 29 T cell receptor beta chains originate from one sample sequenced in a study of T cells in Graves' hyperthyroidism and ophthalmopathy. Template material for amplifying TCR beta CDR3 regions consisted of RNA transcripts. The TCR CDR3 was amplified in a first-round RT-PCR using the HTBI primer set. Using its own MiXCR run on the multiplex PCR reads, TCRdb lists one record per CDR3 protein. This table holds hundreds of thousands of distinct CDR3 sequences, just over 45% found once. What was sequenced was peripheral blood or thyroid tissue (not recorded which). These receptor sequences come from a young woman with Graves' hyperthyroidism.

V is TRBV29-1 and J is TRBJ1-1; maybe TRBD1 (6 bases). Germline V gene data show CDR1 as SQVTM and CDR2 as ANQGSEA. The CDR3 consists of 15 residues. In DNA, the CDR3 is TGCGCCAGCAGCTTGTCCGGGACATTAGACACTGAAGCTTTCTTT. Translation: CASSLSGTLDTEAFF.

This clonotype was picked up many times. The chain uses TRBV10-3 and TRBJ1-5, with D unclear. This CDR3 spans 15 amino acids. The V gene's germline CDR1 is ENHRY and CDR2 SYGVKD. The V gene lost 0 bases and the J gene lost 7 bases, with 13 bases spanning the gap. The CDR3 reads CAISESDDSRQPQHF. DNA for the CDR3: TGTGCCATCAGTGAGTCGGATGACTCACGACAGCCCCAGCATTTT.

The V gene is TRBV7-2, the J gene TRBJ2-2, with D possibly being TRBD2 (6 bases). Looked up from germline, CDR1 is SGHTA and CDR2 is FQGNSA. The CDR3 is made up of 13 amino acids. Trimming cost V 6 bases and J 6 bases, with 11 bases left between them. As DNA, the CDR3 is TGTGCCAGCAGTAGAGGAGGGGCCGGGGAGCTGTTTTTT. This translates into CASSRGGAGELFF. Drawing the rest from reference TRBV7-2 and TRBJ2-2, the complete variable domain is GAGVSQSPSNKVTEKGKDVELRCDPISGHTALYWYRQSLGQGLEFLIYFQGNSAPDKSGLPSDRFSAERTGGSVSTLTIQRTQQEDSAVYLCASSRGGAGELFFGEGSRLTVL.

A note on this clonotype: The junction departs from germline at one end; a sequencing error may be responsible. The V call is TRBV10-3, the J call TRBJ2-5, with D unresolved. The CDR3 length is 13 residues. Germline CDR1 reads ENHRY; CDR2 reads SYGVKD. The CDR3 nucleotides read TGTGCCAGCAGTTACGGCCAGAAAGAGACCCAGTACTTC. Encoded protein: CASSYGQKETQYF.

This clonotype occurred once. The V gene is TRBV5-4, the J gene TRBJ2-7; 7 bases fit TRBD2. The CDR3 has 15 residues. Looked up from germline, CDR1 is SGHNT and CDR2 is YYREEE (reference sequence). V was pared by 3 bases and J by 2 bases, with 8 bases of the junction left unmatched. The CDR3 nucleotides read TGTGCCAGCAGCTGGTCAACCGGGACTACCTACGAGCAGTACTTC. Translation: CASSWSTGTTYEQYF. The complete variable domain, with remaining parts taken from reference TRBV5-4 and TRBJ2-7, reads ETGVTQSPTHLIKTRGQQVTLRCSSQSGHNTVSWYQQALGQGPQFIFQYYREEENGRGNFPPRFSGLQFPNYSSELNVNALELDDSALYLCASSWSTGTTYEQYFGPGTRLTVT.

The genes are TRBV2 and TRBJ2-1; 8 bases agree with TRBD1. The junction had 7 bases not matched to a gene; V was cut back by 6 bases and J by 15 bases. From germline, CDR1 is SNHLY and CDR2 FYNNEI. The CDR3 length is 11 residues. This CDR3 reads CASSHRQGTFF. The CDR3 DNA follows: TGTGCCAGCAGCCACCGACAGGGGACGTTCTTC. The variable domain in full, with the rest retrieved from reference TRBV2 and TRBJ2-1, is EPEVTQTPSHQVTQMGQEVILRCVPISNHLYFYWYRQILGQKVEFLVSFYNNEISEKSEIFDDQFSVERPDGSNFTLKIRSTKLEDSAMYFCASSHRQGTFFGPGTRLTVL.

This chain links TRBV2 with TRBJ1-6, with 10 bases lining up with TRBD1. V was clipped by 7 bases and J by 8 bases; unmatched bases: 8. This CDR3 comprises 15 residues. Germline CDR1 reads SNHLY; CDR2 reads FYNNEI. The DNA of the CDR3 is TGTGCCAGCACGGTCGGGACAGGGGCTTATTCACCCCTCCACTTT. It translates to CASTVGTGAYSPLHF.

In its sample, this clonotype was seen a few times. The chain joins TRBV7-6 to TRBJ2-5; D is uncertain. This CDR3 is 14 amino acids long. Looked up from germline, CDR1 is SGHVS and CDR2 is FNYEAQ. V was pared by 1 base and J by 0 bases, with 6 bases between. The CDR3 sequence: CASSLENYQETQYF. The CDR3 DNA is TGTGCCAGCAGCTTAGAGAACTACCAAGAGACCCAGTACTTC.

The V call is TRBV25-1, the J call TRBJ1-2; D might be TRBD1 (5 bases). V was shortened by 6 bases and J by 7 bases, with 21 bases between the two germline ends. The CDR3 is made up of 15 amino acids. The germline V gene encodes CDR1 MGHDK and CDR2 SYGVNS. The CDR3, as DNA: TGTGCCAGCAGCTTGGATCGGGCAGGGCTCTTTGGCTACACCTTC. Residues: CASSLDRAGLFGYTF.

Remarks on this clonotype: At one of its ends the junction is not consistent with the germline gene, which may arise from a read error. This rearrangement joins TRBV7-9 to TRBJ1-2; D is perhaps TRBD1 (5 bases). The CDR3 sequence is 14 residues long. Germline CDR1 is SEHNR and CDR2 is FQNEAQ (reference sequence). The CDR3, as DNA: TGTGCCAGCAGTTTAGTCAGGGACCCCTATGGCTACACCTTC. Translation: CASSLVRDPYGYTF.

With regard to this clonotype: Germline is not matched at one junction end, which may reflect a read error. The V call is TRBV12-3 or TRBV12-4, the J call TRBJ1-5; D is uncertain. The CDR3 has 11 residues. The CDR3 region has the DNA TGTGCCGGCAGTTTGGCCCAGCCCCAGCATTTT. Encoded protein: CAGSLAQPQHF.

The table lists this clonotype with many counts. V gene TRBV7-6 combines with J gene TRBJ1-3; maybe TRBD1 (6 bases). The CDR3 totals 15 residues. Germline CDR1 SGHVS, CDR2 FNYEAQ. The germline V and J ends were trimmed by 5 bases and 0 bases, with 11 bases remaining between them. Here the CDR3 DNA reads TGTGCCAGCAGCACCGGGACACCCTCTGGAAACACCATATATTTT. The encoded protein is CASSTGTPSGNTIYF. The full variable domain, rest sourced from reference TRBV7-6 and TRBJ1-3, is GAGVSQSPRYKVTKRGQDVALRCDPISGHVSLYWYRQALGQGPEFLTYFNYEAQQDKSGLPNDRFSAERPEGSISTLTIQRTEQRDSAMYRCASSTGTPSGNTIYFGEGSWLTVV.

This clonotype was recorded only once. One end of the junction fails to match germline, which may point to a read error. The chain combines TRBV7-2 with TRBJ2-7; 7 nucleotides match TRBD2. The length of the CDR3 is 15 residues. Germline values: CDR1 SGHTA, CDR2 FQGNSA. The DNA for the CDR3 is TGCGCCAGCAGCCAACCCCCCGGGGGGTCCTACGAGCAGTACTTC. It encodes CASSQPPGGSYEQYF. Based on the CDR3 plus reference TRBV7-2 and TRBJ2-7, the full variable domain is GAGVSQSPSNKVTEKGKDVELRCDPISGHTALYWYRQSLGQGLEFLIYFQGNSAPDKSGLPSDRFSAERTGGSVSTLTIQRTQQEDSAVYLCASSQPPGGSYEQYFGPGTRLTVT.

This clonotype was counted between two and nine times. This chain connects TRBV15 to TRBJ1-5, with 10 nucleotides matching TRBD1. The CDR3 is made up of 16 amino acids. CDR1 is LNHNV and CDR2 is YYDKDF in the germline V gene (reference sequence). The junction had 10 bases not matched to a gene; V was cut back by 5 bases and J by 6 bases. CDR3 region: CATSVSRDRGFQPQHF. The CDR3, as DNA: TGTGCCACCAGCGTGAGCCGGGACAGGGGTTTTCAGCCCCAGCATTTT.

Many counts were recorded for this clonotype. The chain combines TRBV15 with TRBJ1-4; 8 nucleotides agree with TRBD1. Germline assignment: CDR1 LNHNV and CDR2 YYDKDF (reference sequence). This CDR3 comprises 12 residues. Losses at the gene ends were 4 bases for V and 8 bases for J; bases not matched to a gene: 0. CDR3 nucleotides: TGTGCCACCAGCAACAGGGGGGAAAAACTGTTTTTT. It codes for CATSNRGEKLFF.

The genes are TRBV15 and TRBJ2-7; D tentatively fits TRBD1 or TRBD2 (5 bases each). The CDR3 contains 15 residues. Trimming removed 1 base at V and 3 bases at J, with 13 bases between. Per the germline V gene, CDR1 is LNHNV and CDR2 is YYDKDF (reference sequence). CDR3 nucleotides: TGTGCCACCAGCAGAGCTACGGTGGGGGACTACGAGCAGTACTTC. It yields the protein CATSRATVGDYEQYF.

V gene TRBV14 combines with J gene TRBJ1-1, with D tentatively TRBD1 (5 bases). This CDR3 has 14 residues. V dropped 4 bases and J dropped 4 bases, with 13 bases sitting between them. Per the germline V gene, CDR1 is SGHDN and CDR2 is FVKESK. The CDR3 DNA sequence: TGTGCCAGCAGCCTGAACAGGAGAGGCACTGAAGCTTTCTTT. It is translated as CASSLNRRGTEAFF.

This clonotype was found many times. V is TRBV24-1 and J is TRBJ2-2; 9 bases fit TRBD2. The CDR3 runs to 15 residues. Trimming cost V 6 bases and J 4 bases; bases outside gene matches: 5. In germline, CDR1 is KGHDR, CDR2 SFDVKD. CDR3 loop: CATSIAGDVTGELFF. In nucleotides, the CDR3 is TGTGCCACCAGTATAGCGGGAGATGTCACCGGGGAGCTGTTTTTT.

This clonotype appeared a few times. This chain connects TRBV9 to TRBJ2-7; 8 bases are a match to TRBD2. V lost 7 bases to trimming and J lost 6 bases; unmatched junction nucleotides: 6. The germline V gene has CDR1 SGDLS and CDR2 YYNGEE. The CDR3 spans 12 residues. CDR3 in DNA: TGTGCCAGCTCACACCGGGGGGGCGAGCAGTACTTC. Amino acids: CASSHRGGEQYF.

As regards this clonotype: Just one base apart from a much larger clone, this may be a read error. In DNA, the CDR3 is TGTGCCAGCAGATCCACAGGGGGCACCTACGAGCAGTACTTC. It codes for CASRSTGGTYEQYF. This rearrangement joins TRBV7-9 to TRBJ2-7, with 9 bases aligning to TRBD1. J gave up 2 bases and V 6 bases, and 5 bases lay outside the gene matches. The CDR3 is 14 amino acids. Germline V gene data show CDR1 as SEHNR and CDR2 as FQNEAQ (reference sequence).

This clonotype was detected a few times. The chain combines TRBV24-1 with TRBJ2-2; no clear D. This CDR3 is built from 12 residues. Germline CDR1 and CDR2: KGHDR and SFDVKD. The germline V and J ends were trimmed by 6 bases and 6 bases, with 7 bases remaining between them. CDR3 protein: CATSFLSGELFF. In DNA, the CDR3 is TGTGCCACCAGTTTTTTGTCCGGGGAGCTGTTTTTT.

The chain recombines TRBV2 with TRBJ1-1; weak D call: TRBD1 (6 bases). Trimming shortened V by 5 bases and J by 1 base, and 14 bases separated the two germline ends. From germline, CDR1 is SNHLY and CDR2 FYNNEI. The CDR3 loop spans 15 amino acids. The CDR3 coding sequence is TGTGCCAGCAGTCCACTCGACAGGCAGAACACTGAAGCTTTCTTT. Translating gives CASSPLDRQNTEAFF.

This chain links TRBV10-3 with TRBJ2-7; the match to TRBD2 covers 11 bases. CDR3 length: 15 amino acids. The trim removed 10 bases at V and 2 bases at J, leaving 10 bases unmatched. Germline CDR1 and CDR2: ENHRY and SYGVKD. CDR3 region: CASRDGTSGTYEQYF. The CDR3 nucleotides read TGTGCCAGCAGGGATGGGACTAGCGGTACCTACGAGCAGTACTTC.

The genes are TRBV20-1 and TRBJ1-5, with D unresolved. V lost 0 bases to trimming and J lost 2 bases, with 14 bases between them. Germline V gives CDR1 DFQATT, CDR2 SNEGSKA (reference sequence). The CDR3 sequence is 16 residues long. The CDR3 loop is CSARDDAGEGNQPQHF. The CDR3 bases are TGCAGTGCTAGAGATGATGCGGGTGAGGGCAATCAGCCCCAGCATTTT.

This clonotype turned up a few times. V is TRBV7-2 and J is TRBJ1-1, with no clear D. Germline V lookup: CDR1 SGHTA, CDR2 FQGNSA. The V end lost 7 bases, the J end lost 1 base, and 22 bases lay between the germline ends. This CDR3 spans 17 amino acids. CDR3 sequence reads: CASTSWFSGGENTEAFF. Written as DNA, the CDR3 is TGTGCCAGCACTTCATGGTTCTCAGGCGGCGAGAACACTGAAGCTTTCTTT.

Regarding this clonotype: Since a much larger clone is just one base distant, this may be a read error. V and J are TRBV9 and TRBJ1-2; possible D gene TRBD1, 5 bases. Germline V gene lookup returns CDR1 SGDLS and CDR2 YYNGEE. V shed 0 bases and J shed 7 bases, with 7 bases lying between them. The CDR3 is 12 amino acids. The CDR3: CASSVGQPGYTF. For the CDR3, the DNA is TGTGCCAGCAGCGTAGGACAGCCTGGCTACACCTTC. The whole variable domain, filled in from reference TRBV9 and TRBJ1-2, reads DSGVTQTPKHLITATGQRVTLRCSPRSGDLSVYWYQQSLDQGLQFLIQYYNGEERAKGNILERFSAQQFPDLHSELNLSSLELGDSALYFCASSVGQPGYTFGSGTRLTVV.

This clonotype was seen repeatedly, ten times or more. CDR3 sequence: CAIRTGNTEAFF. The DNA of the CDR3 is TGTGCCATTAGGACAGGGAACACTGAAGCTTTCTTT. The chain joins TRBV10-3 to TRBJ1-1; 7 bases match TRBD1. The trim removed 9 bases at V and 1 base at J, leaving 2 bases unmatched. The length of the CDR3 is 12 residues. CDR1 is ENHRY and CDR2 is SYGVKD in the germline V gene.

V usage is TRBV7-2 and J usage is TRBJ2-2; 9 bases align to TRBD1. Germline V gives CDR1 SGHTA, CDR2 FQGNSA. The CDR3 consists of 16 residues. J was trimmed by 7 bases and V by 5 bases; bases with no gene match: 11. The CDR3 DNA reads TGTGCCAGCAGCCGCGGGGCGGACAGGGGAGTCGGGGAGCTGTTTTTT. Protein sequence: CASSRGADRGVGELFF.

CDR3 sequence (DNA): TGCAGTGCTAGAGATTGGGGGGCAAGGAACACCGGGGAGCTGTTTTTT. It is translated as CSARDWGARNTGELFF. The V call is TRBV20-1, the J call TRBJ2-2, with D perhaps TRBD1 or TRBD2 (6 bases each). The CDR3 length is 16 residues. V lost 0 bases and J lost 1, with 12 bases in between. Per the germline V gene, CDR1 is DFQATT and CDR2 is SNEGSKA (reference sequence).